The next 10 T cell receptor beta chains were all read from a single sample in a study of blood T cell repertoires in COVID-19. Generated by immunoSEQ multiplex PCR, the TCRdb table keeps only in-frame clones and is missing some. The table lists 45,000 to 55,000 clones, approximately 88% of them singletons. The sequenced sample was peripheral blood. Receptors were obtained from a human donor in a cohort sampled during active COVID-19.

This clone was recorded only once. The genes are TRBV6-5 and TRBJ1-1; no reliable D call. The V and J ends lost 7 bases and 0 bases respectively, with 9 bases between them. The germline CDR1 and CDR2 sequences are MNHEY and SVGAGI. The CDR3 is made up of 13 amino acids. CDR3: CASNGRMNTEAFF. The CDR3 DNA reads TGTGCCAGCAACGGGAGGATGAACACTGAAGCTTTCTTT.

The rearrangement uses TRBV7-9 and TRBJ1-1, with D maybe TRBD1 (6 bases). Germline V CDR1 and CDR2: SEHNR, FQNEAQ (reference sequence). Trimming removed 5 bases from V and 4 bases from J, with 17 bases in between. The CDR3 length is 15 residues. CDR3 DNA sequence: TGTGCCAGCAGCCCGGGGGGGGGCTTGGGCACTGAAGCTTTCTTT. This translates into CASSPGGGLGTEAFF.

In DNA form, the CDR3 reads TGTGCTAGTGGTTTGGCCCAGGGGGCCGCTAACACTGAAGCTTTCTTT. Amino acid sequence: CASGLAQGAANTEAFF. The genes are TRBV12-5 and TRBJ1-1; 8 bases are a match to TRBD1. The CDR3 extends over 16 amino acids. V lost 1 base, J lost 2 bases, and 6 bases stayed unmatched. Germline CDR1 reads LGHNT; CDR2 reads FRNRAP.

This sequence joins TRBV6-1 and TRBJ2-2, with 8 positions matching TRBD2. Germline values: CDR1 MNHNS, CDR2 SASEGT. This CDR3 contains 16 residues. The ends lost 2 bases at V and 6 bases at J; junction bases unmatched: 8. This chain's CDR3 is CASSERSGGFAGELFF. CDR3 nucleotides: TGTGCCAGCAGTGAAAGGTCGGGAGGGTTTGCCGGGGAGCTGTTTTTT.

CDR3 sequence (DNA): TGTGCCAGCAGTTATATAGGGCGGGGGGGCTACAATGAGCAGTTCTTC. It is translated as CASSYIGRGGYNEQFF. The genes are TRBV6-2 or TRBV6-3 and TRBJ2-1; 9 positions agree with TRBD2. CDR1 and CDR2 from the germline V gene are MNHEY and SVGEGT. V trimming: 3 bases; J trimming: 3 bases; junction bases outside the gene matches: 6. The CDR3 contains 16 residues.

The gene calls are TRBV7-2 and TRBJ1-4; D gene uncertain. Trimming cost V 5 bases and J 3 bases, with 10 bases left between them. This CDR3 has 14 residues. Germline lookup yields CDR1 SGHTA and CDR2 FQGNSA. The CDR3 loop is CASSADTANEKLFF. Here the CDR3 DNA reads TGTGCCAGCAGCGCCGATACGGCTAATGAAAAACTGTTTTTT.

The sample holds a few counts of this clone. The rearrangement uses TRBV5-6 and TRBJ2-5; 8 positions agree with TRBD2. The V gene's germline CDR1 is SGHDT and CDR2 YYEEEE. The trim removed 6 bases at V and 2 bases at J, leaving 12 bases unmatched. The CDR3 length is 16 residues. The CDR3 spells CASNARGAGRQETQYF. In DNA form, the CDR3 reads TGTGCCAGCAACGCGCGGGGGGCGGGGCGTCAAGAGACCCAGTACTTC.

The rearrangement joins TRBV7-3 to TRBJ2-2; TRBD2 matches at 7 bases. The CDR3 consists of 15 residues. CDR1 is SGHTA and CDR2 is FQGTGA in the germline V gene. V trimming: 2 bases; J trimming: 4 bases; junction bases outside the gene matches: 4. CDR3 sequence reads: CASSLQAGSTGELFF. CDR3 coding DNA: TGTGCCAGCAGCTTACAAGCGGGAAGCACCGGGGAGCTGTTTTTT.

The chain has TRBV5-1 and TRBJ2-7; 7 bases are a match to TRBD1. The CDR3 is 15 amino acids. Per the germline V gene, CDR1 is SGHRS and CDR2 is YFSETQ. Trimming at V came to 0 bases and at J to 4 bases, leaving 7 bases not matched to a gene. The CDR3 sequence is CASSLGQGVSYEQYF. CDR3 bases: TGCGCCAGCAGCTTGGGGCAGGGGGTTTCTTACGAGCAGTACTTC.

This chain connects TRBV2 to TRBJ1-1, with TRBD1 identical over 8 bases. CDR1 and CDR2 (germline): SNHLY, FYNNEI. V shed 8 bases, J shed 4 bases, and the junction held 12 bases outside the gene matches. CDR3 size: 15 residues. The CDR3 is CASRLETGDGTEAFF. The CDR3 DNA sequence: TGTGCCAGCCGACTAGAGACAGGGGATGGCACTGAAGCTTTCTTT.